This paragraph reports one T cell receptor (beta chain). This same CDR3 is encoded by further DNA sequences in the sample. CDR3 length: 13 residues. Trimming shortened V by 3 bases and J by 0 bases, and 6 bases separated the two germline ends. Germline values: CDR1 GTSNPN, CDR2 SVGIG (reference sequence). The data were taken from a study of blood T cell repertoires in COVID-19. Across the study: From T cells, B-cell-depleted T cells, or PBMCs came the material, which was cDNA or gDNA.

In the original processing: Amplification of reference gene primers provided the estimated nucleated cell counts. Generated by immunoSEQ multiplex PCR, the TCRdb table keeps only in-frame clones and is missing some. That table furnishes V, J and clone size, whereas the DNA furnished D and trimming. The data contain about 120,000 clones, about 82% of them seen just once; the ten biggest clones take up 16%. This receptor was identified in a man aged 55 to 70 with active or convalescent COVID-19. The chain joins TRBV30 to TRBJ1-5, with a weak D call TRBD1 (5 bases). Sequencing used peripheral blood. The CDR3 nucleotides read TGTGCCTGGAGCAGGGATAGCAATCAGCCCCAGCATTTT. Translating it yields CAWSRDSNQPQHF.